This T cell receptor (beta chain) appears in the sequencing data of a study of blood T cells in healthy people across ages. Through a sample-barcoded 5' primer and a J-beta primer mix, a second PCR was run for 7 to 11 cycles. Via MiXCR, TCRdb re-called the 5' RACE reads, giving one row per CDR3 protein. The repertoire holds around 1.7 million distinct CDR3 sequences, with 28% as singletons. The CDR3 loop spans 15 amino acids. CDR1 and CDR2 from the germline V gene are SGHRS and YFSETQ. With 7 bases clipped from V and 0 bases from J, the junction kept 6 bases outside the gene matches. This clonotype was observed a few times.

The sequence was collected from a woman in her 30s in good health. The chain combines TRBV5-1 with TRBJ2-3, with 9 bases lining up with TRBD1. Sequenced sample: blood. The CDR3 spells CASRTGDYSTDTQYF. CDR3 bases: TGCGCCAGCCGGACAGGGGATTATAGCACAGATACGCAGTATTTT.